This T cell receptor beta chain was captured by sequencing in a study of vaccination and CD4 T cells after COVID-19. As for the study in general: The study drew post-COVID samples a median 101 days after diagnosis (range 35 to 161). The stimulus for the cells was overlapping spike peptides derived from SARS-CoV-2, HCoV-NL63, HCoV-OC43 and HCoV-229E.

V lost 3 bases and J 5 bases, leaving 16 bases between the germline ends. CDR1 is DFQATT and CDR2 is SNEGSKA in the germline V gene (reference sequence). The length of the CDR3 is 14 residues. A remark on this clonotype: Its matching antigen is unknown.

The treatment is: approximately 10-day PBMC culture with coronavirus spike peptide pools or control peptides (ViraFEST assay). Antigen-specific T cells were expanded with peptide pools by ViraFEST, and TCRs were then sequenced. At the Johns Hopkins FTIC core, DNA taken from cultured CD4+ T cells was sequenced by way of the Oncomine TCR Beta short-read assay. From the PCR reads, TCRdb called clonotypes with MiXCR, one entry per CDR3 protein. The data contain just under 20,000 distinct CDR3 sequences, roughly 70% of them singletons. General study results and limits: Median roughly 86% of reactive clones detected in convalescent patients emerged only post-vaccination.

Sample: CD4+ T cells from blood, cultured in vitro. The J gene is TRBJ1-2, the V gene TRBV20-1; tentatively, D is TRBD1 (6 bases). The sequence was obtained from a human donor who had recovered from COVID-19. CDR3 loop: CSARDDSRGYGYTF. In nucleotides, the CDR3 is TGCAGTGCTAGGGACGACAGCAGGGGATATGGCTACACCTTC.